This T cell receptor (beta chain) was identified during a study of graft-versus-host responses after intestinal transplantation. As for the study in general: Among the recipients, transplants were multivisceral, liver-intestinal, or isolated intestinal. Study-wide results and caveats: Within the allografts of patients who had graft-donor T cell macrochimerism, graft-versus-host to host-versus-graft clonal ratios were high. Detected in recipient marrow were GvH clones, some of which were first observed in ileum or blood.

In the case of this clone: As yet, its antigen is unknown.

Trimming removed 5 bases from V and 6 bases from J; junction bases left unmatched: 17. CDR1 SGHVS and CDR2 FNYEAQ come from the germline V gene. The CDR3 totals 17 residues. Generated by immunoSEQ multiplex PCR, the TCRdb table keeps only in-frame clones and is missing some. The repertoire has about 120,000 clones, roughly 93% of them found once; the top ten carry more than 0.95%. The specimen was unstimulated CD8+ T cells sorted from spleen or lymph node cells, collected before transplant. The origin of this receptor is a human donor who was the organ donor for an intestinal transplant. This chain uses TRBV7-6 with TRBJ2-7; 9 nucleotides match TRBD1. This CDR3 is CASSLEPFGTGFIEQYF. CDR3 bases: TGTGCCAGCAGCCTAGAACCCTTCGGGACAGGGTTTATCGAGCAGTACTTC.